This section outlines one TCR beta chain sequence together with its context. In the original processing: How many nucleated cells were present was estimated from reference gene primer amplification. Repertoires were generated with immunoSEQ multiplex PCR, while TCRdb's copy carries only in-frame clones and drops some. For V, J and clone size, that table is used; D and trimming come from the DNA. Of roughly 130,000 clones in the sample, roughly four fifths were seen once. Germline CDR1 and CDR2: MGHDK and SYGVNS. V was pared by 6 bases and J by 1 base, with 3 bases of the junction left unmatched. The CDR3 length is 14 residues. These data belong to a study of blood T cell repertoires in COVID-19. As for the study in general: Samples representing acute and convalescent COVID-19 were sourced from the United States, Italy and Spain. The cDNA or gDNA used as material had been derived from T cells, B-cell-depleted T cells, or PBMCs.

This chain links TRBV25-1 with TRBJ2-3, with 8 bases fitting TRBD2. The sequencing input was peripheral blood. The TCR originated in a woman in her 70s with acute or convalescent COVID-19. The CDR3 DNA reads TGTGCCAGCAGACGAGCGGGGGGCACAGATACGCAGTATTTT. Translation gives CASRRAGGTDTQYF.